The next 9 T cell receptor beta chains were all read from a single sample in a study of response to subunit inactivated influenza vaccine. In TCRdb, the RT-PCR reads were re-called with MiXCR into one record per CDR3 protein. The sample holds a few hundred thousand distinct CDR3 sequences, around 7.7% seen once. The input for sequencing was PBMCs from blood, taken roughly 24 months after vaccination. The receptors derive from a man between 50 and 70 years old who received an inactivated influenza vaccine.

Concerning this clonotype itself: A far larger clone differs by one base, so this is likely a read error. This sequence joins TRBV7-9 and TRBJ2-2; D remains unclear. The CDR3 runs to 13 residues. The germline V gene has CDR1 SEHNR and CDR2 FQNEAQ (reference sequence). The CDR3 sequence: CASSLVNTRELFF. The CDR3, as DNA: TGTGCCAGCAGCTTGGTTAACACCCGGGAGCTGTTTTTT.

A few counts support this clonotype. The rearrangement uses TRBV20-1 and TRBJ2-7; TRBD1 is a possible D gene (5 bases). Trimming pared 0 bases from V and 2 bases from J, leaving 14 bases between. CDR3 length: 15 residues. Germline values: CDR1 DFQATT, CDR2 SNEGSKA (reference sequence). CDR3: CSAREAGARTYEQYF. CDR3 DNA sequence: TGCAGTGCTAGAGAAGCTGGGGCCAGAACCTACGAGCAGTACTTC.

The CDR3 bases are TGTGCCAGCGGGATGGGACGCTACAATGAGCAGTTCTTC. This translates into CASGMGRYNEQFF. This chain connects TRBV6-6 to TRBJ2-1; possibly TRBD1 or TRBD2 for D (5 bases each). Germline V lookup: CDR1 MNHNY, CDR2 SVGAGI (reference sequence). This CDR3 contains 13 residues. The ends were cut back, 8 bases at V and 3 bases at J, with 11 bases in the middle.

V usage is TRBV29-1 and J usage is TRBJ2-3; D gene unclear. Germline values: CDR1 SQVTM, CDR2 ANQGSEA. The length of the CDR3 is 14 residues. V lost 2 bases to trimming and J lost 0 bases, with 9 bases between them. CDR3 sequence reads: CSVERSPSTDTQYF. The CDR3 nucleotides read TGCAGCGTTGAAAGGTCGCCTAGCACAGATACGCAGTATTTT.

This clonotype was observed many times. The V and J genes are TRBV28 and TRBJ2-7, with D possibly called TRBD1 or TRBD2 (5 bases each). In germline, CDR1 is MDHEN, CDR2 SYDVKM. This CDR3 contains 14 residues. Trimming took off 8 bases at V and 2 bases at J, with 16 bases between the two ends. For the CDR3, the DNA is TGTGCCAGCCGATCGCCGGGACCACCCTACGAGCAGTACTTC. This gives the protein CASRSPGPPYEQYF. Using reference TRBV28 and TRBJ2-7 for the parts outside the CDR3, the full variable domain is DVKVTQSSRYLVKRTGEKVFLECVQDMDHENMFWYRQDPGLGLRLIYFSYDVKMKEKGDIPEGYSVSREKKERFSLILESASTNQTSMYLCASRSPGPPYEQYFGPGTRLTVT.

This clonotype was seen at least ten times. This chain uses TRBV29-1 with TRBJ2-7; 11 bases agree with TRBD1. This CDR3 is built from 14 residues. In germline, CDR1 is SQVTM, CDR2 ANQGSEA. V shed 1 base and J 3 bases; nucleotides not matched to a gene: 2. CDR3 region: CSVEGTGGIYEQYF. CDR3 nucleotide sequence: TGCAGCGTTGAAGGGACAGGGGGCATCTACGAGCAGTACTTC.

This clonotype occurred many times. This rearrangement joins TRBV7-2 to TRBJ2-7, with a tentative D call TRBD2 (6 bases). Germline-derived CDR1 and CDR2 are SGHTA and FQGNSA. CDR3 length equals 15 residues. Trimming stripped 5 bases from V and 4 bases from J, with 18 bases between. The CDR3 nucleotides read TGTGCCAGCAGCGCTATGTTATCCGGGGGATACGAGCAGTACTTC. Protein sequence: CASSAMLSGGYEQYF.

This clonotype was seen at least ten times. This chain connects TRBV20-1 to TRBJ2-1, with 12 bases matching TRBD2. Germline CDR1 reads DFQATT; CDR2 reads SNEGSKA (reference sequence). Unmatched junction bases numbered 6, after V lost 6 bases and J lost 3 bases. The CDR3 extends over 15 amino acids. The CDR3, as DNA: TGCAGTGCGAAACTAGCGGGGGGCCGCTACAATGAGCAGTTCTTC. The encoded protein is CSAKLAGGRYNEQFF.

V usage is TRBV6-5 and J usage is TRBJ2-2; TRBD2 is a possible D gene (5 bases). The CDR3 is made up of 16 amino acids. Germline values: CDR1 MNHEY, CDR2 SVGAGI. V lost 4 bases and J 0 bases, leaving 12 bases between the germline ends. CDR3 sequence reads: CASSSPWESNTGELFF. The CDR3 DNA reads TGTGCCAGCAGTTCACCGTGGGAGTCGAACACCGGGGAGCTGTTTTTT.